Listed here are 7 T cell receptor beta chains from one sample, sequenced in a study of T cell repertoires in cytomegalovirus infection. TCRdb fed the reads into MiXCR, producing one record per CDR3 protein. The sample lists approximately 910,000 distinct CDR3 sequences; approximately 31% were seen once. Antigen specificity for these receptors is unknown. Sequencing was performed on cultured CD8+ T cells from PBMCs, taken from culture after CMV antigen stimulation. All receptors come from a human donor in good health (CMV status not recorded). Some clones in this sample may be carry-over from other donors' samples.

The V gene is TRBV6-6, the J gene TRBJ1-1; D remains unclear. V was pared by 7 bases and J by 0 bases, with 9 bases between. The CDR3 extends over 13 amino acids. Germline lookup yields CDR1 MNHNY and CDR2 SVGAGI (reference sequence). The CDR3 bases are TGTGCCAGCACGAAAGGGTTGAACACTGAAGCTTTCTTT. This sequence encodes CASTKGLNTEAFF.

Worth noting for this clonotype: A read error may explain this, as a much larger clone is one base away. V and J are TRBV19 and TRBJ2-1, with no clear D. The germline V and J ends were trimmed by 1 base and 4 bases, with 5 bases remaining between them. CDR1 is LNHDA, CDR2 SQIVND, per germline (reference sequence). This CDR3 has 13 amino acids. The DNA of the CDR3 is TGTGCCAGTAGTATAGGGCATTACAATGAGCAGTTCTTC. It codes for CASSIGHYNEQFF.

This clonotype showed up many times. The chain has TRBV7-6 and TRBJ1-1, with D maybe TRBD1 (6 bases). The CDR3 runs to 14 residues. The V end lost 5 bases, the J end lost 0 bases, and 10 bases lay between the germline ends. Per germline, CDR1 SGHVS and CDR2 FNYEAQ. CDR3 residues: CASSPQGMNTEAFF. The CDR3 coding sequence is TGTGCCAGCAGCCCACAGGGAATGAACACTGAAGCTTTCTTT.

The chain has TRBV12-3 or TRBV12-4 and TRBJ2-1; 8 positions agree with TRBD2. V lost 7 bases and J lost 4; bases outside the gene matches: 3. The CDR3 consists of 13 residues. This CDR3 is CASKRGGYNEQFF. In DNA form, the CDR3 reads TGTGCCAGCAAACGCGGGGGGTACAATGAGCAGTTCTTC.

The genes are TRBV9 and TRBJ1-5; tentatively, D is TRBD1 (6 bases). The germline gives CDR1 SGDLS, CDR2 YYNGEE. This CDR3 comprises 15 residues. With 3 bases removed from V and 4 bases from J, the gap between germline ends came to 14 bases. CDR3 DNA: TGTGCCAGCAGCGAATCGGACAGTTTTAATCAGCCCCAGCATTTT. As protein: CASSESDSFNQPQHF. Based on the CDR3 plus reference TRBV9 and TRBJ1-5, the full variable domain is DSGVTQTPKHLITATGQRVTLRCSPRSGDLSVYWYQQSLDQGLQFLIQYYNGEERAKGNILERFSAQQFPDLHSELNLSSLELGDSALYFCASSESDSFNQPQHFGDGTRLSIL.

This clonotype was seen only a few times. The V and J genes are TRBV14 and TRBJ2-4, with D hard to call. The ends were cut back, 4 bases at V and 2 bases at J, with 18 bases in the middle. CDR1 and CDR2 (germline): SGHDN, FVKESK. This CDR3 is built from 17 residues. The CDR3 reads CASSRAPLLMTKNIQYF. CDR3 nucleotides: TGTGCCAGCAGCCGGGCCCCCCTGTTGATGACCAAAAACATTCAGTACTTC.

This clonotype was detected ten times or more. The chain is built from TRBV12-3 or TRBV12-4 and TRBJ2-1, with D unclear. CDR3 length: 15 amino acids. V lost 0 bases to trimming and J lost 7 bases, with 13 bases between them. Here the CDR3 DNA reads TGTGCCAGCAGTTTAGCGCTATCGGTGGGGAATGAGCAGTTCTTC. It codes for CASSLALSVGNEQFF.